This T cell receptor (beta chain) was obtained from a study of beta chain features in type 1 diabetes. Study-level background: No patient-donor differences in age, gender, total cells or subset yield. Study-level findings and limits: The naive, central memory and Treg TCRB repertoires of patients appeared to be more similar to one another than those of healthy donors.

This clone was observed a handful of times. The antigen is undetermined. As every portion of the isolated RNA was reverse transcribed, the sequencing read expressed TCRB transcripts. Generated by immunoSEQ multiplex PCR, the TCRdb table keeps only in-frame clones and is missing some. Seen here are about half a million clones, roughly an eighth observed once, and the top ten hold over 0.04%. The V and J ends lost 1 base and 2 bases respectively, with 13 bases between them. The germline gives CDR1 SGDLS, CDR2 YYNGEE. CDR3 length: 16 residues. This sequence joins TRBV9 and TRBJ2-1; the D is unclear. The origin of this receptor is a woman between 18 and 29 years old in good health. Sequenced: naive CD4+ T cells from blood. The CDR3 protein is CASSVRTSPAYNEQFF. In nucleotides, the CDR3 is TGTGCCAGCAGCGTAAGAACGTCTCCCGCCTACAATGAGCAGTTCTTC.